This is a list of T cell receptor beta chains from one sample in a study of cytomegalovirus exposure and HLA in healthy donors. Produced via immunoSEQ multiplex PCR; TCRdb's table is partial and in-frame only. The table has roughly 110,000 clones, about 83% seen once; the top ten hold approximately 2.6%. Sequenced material: PBMCs. The receptor source for this set is a female donor in good health and CMV-seronegative. The CDR3 runs from the conserved cysteine through the conserved F or W.

v_call	cdr3_length	j_call	cdr3_aa
TRBV19	16	TRBJ2-5	CASSTGTSGRQETQYF
TRBV4-2	16	TRBJ2-5	CASSQDLAGGLETQYF
TRBV5-1	15	TRBJ2-6	CASSSGGSGANVLTF
TRBV2	13	TRBJ1-6	CARRDSQNSPLHF
TRBV6-5	11	NA	CASTQGSEQYF
TRBV6-1	17	TRBJ2-6	CASSGGGRVSGANVLTF
TRBV16	17	TRBJ2-3	CASSQDKDRGSTDTQYF
TRBV10-3	13	TRBJ2-7	CAISEGLAGEQYF
TRBV20-1	11	TRBJ2-5	CSVTDRGTQYF
TRBV6-1	14	TRBJ2-7	CASSSGTGRREQYF
TRBV6-6	12	TRBJ1-3	CAIRQGVNTIYF
TRBV5-5	13	TRBJ2-1	CASSSAGGNEQFF
TRBV6-1	15	TRBJ1-2	CASRARQGADYGYTF
TRBV10-1	17	TRBJ2-6	CASSVWWAPLGANVLTF
TRBV13	14	TRBJ2-3	CASSLAETSLTQYF